Listed below are T cell receptor beta chains from one sample, sequenced in a study of OX40 agonist ivuxolimab in advanced cancers. Libraries were prepared by immunoSEQ multiplex PCR; TCRdb keeps only in-frame clonotypes and omits some of them. In the table there are fewer than 65,000 clones, around 89% of which are singletons. The sample in question was CD4+ or CD8+ T cells sorted from blood, obtained in a trial of the OX40 agonist ivuxolimab. The receptors were sampled from an adult with an advanced solid tumor such as melanoma, head and neck, liver or kidney cancer. Each CDR3 is given with its conserved first and last residue. D genes are given only for firm matches. Some rows have no size entry. The others give once, few or many, or a class for an expanded clone.

CDR3: CASSDQVQGSNQPQHF
DNA: TGTGCCAGCAGTGATCAAGTACAGGGTAGCAATCAGCCCCAGCATTTT
J: TRBJ1-5
size: -
D: -
V: TRBV6-1

CDR3: CASRGQGNQPQHF
DNA: TGTGCCAGCAGAGGTCAGGGCAATCAGCCCCAGCATTTT
J: TRBJ1-5
size: -
D: -
V: TRBV6-1

CDR3: CARDGQYF
DNA: TGTGCCCGGGACGGGCAATACTTC
J: TRBJ2-7
size: -
D: -
V: TRBV30

CDR3: CASSLTGDTQETQYF
DNA: TGTGCCAGCAGTTTAACGGGGGATACCCAAGAGACCCAGTACTTC
J: TRBJ2-5
size: few
D: -
V: TRBV28

CDR3: CASSYLPVANTGELFF
DNA: TGTGCCAGCAGCTACTTACCAGTCGCGAACACCGGGGAGCTGTTTTTT
J: TRBJ2-2
size: -
D: -
V: TRBV5-5

CDR3: CASSPGVLRSGNTIYF
DNA: TGTGCCAGCAGCCCAGGGGTCCTCCGCTCTGGAAACACCATATATTTT
J: TRBJ1-3
size: -
D: -
V: TRBV5-6

CDR3: CASSEYQPQHF
DNA: TGTGCCAGCAGCGAGTATCAGCCCCAGCATTTT
J: TRBJ1-5
size: once
D: -
V: TRBV7-9

CDR3: CASSYSMDSNYNEQFF
DNA: TGTGCCAGCAGTTACTCGATGGACAGCAACTACAATGAGCAGTTCTTC
J: TRBJ2-1
size: -
D: -
V: TRBV6-5

CDR3: CASSLPTGGAYEQYF
DNA: TGTGCCAGCAGCTTACCGACAGGGGGCGCCTACGAGCAGTACTTC
J: TRBJ2-7
size: -
D: TRBD1
V: TRBV5-4

CDR3: CASSQNRGTEAFF
DNA: TGTGCCAGCAGTCAAAACAGAGGGACTGAAGCTTTCTTT
J: TRBJ1-1
size: -
D: -
V: TRBV6-4

CDR3: CASSQEPNTQYF
DNA: TGCGCCAGCAGCCAAGAACCGAATACGCAGTATTTT
J: TRBJ2-3
size: -
D: -
V: TRBV4-1

CDR3: CASSLAGLAGGPYEQYF
DNA: TGTGCCAGCAGCTTGGCCGGACTAGCGGGAGGGCCCTACGAGCAGTACTTC
J: TRBJ2-7
size: -
D: TRBD2
V: TRBV5-6

CDR3: CASSRQPGEANYGYTF
DNA: TGTGCCAGCTCACGACAACCCGGGGAGGCTAACTATGGCTACACCTTC
J: TRBJ1-2
size: -
D: -
V: TRBV18

CDR3: CASTIGVNQPQHF
DNA: TGTGCCAGCACCATAGGAGTAAATCAGCCCCAGCATTTT
J: TRBJ1-5
size: -
D: -
V: TRBV2

CDR3: CAWSVGLKETQYF
DNA: TGTGCCTGGAGTGTGGGGCTGAAAGAGACCCAGTACTTC
J: TRBJ2-5
size: -
D: -
V: TRBV30

CDR3: CASSLGGSSNQPQHF
DNA: TGCGCCAGCAGCTTGGGGGGAAGTAGCAATCAGCCCCAGCATTTT
J: TRBJ1-5
size: -
D: -
V: TRBV5-1

CDR3: CASSEARGTGSYNEQFF
DNA: TGTGCCAGCAGTGAGGCCCGCGGGACAGGGTCCTACAATGAGCAGTTCTTC
J: TRBJ2-1
size: -
D: TRBD1
V: TRBV6-4

CDR3: CASSLPGQGGEKLFF
DNA: TGTGCCAGCTCACTACCGGGACAGGGAGGCGAAAAACTGTTTTTT
J: TRBJ1-4
size: -
D: TRBD1
V: TRBV18

CDR3: CATSSGQIQETQYF
DNA: TGTGCCACCAGCAGTGGACAGATACAAGAGACCCAGTACTTC
J: TRBJ2-5
size: once
D: -
V: TRBV15

CDR3: CASSDIRGQGGELFF
DNA: TGTGCCAGCAGTGATATTAGGGGGCAGGGCGGGGAGCTGTTTTTT
J: TRBJ2-2
size: -
D: TRBD1
V: TRBV6-1

CDR3: CASSYSWEGRGYGYTF
DNA: TGTGCCAGCAGTTACTCTTGGGAGGGCAGGGGGTATGGCTACACCTTC
J: TRBJ1-2
size: -
D: TRBD1
V: TRBV6-5

CDR3: CASSIGLGTGGTTDTQYF
DNA: TGTGCCAGTAGTATAGGTTTAGGGACAGGGGGTACCACAGATACGCAGTATTTT
J: TRBJ2-3
size: -
D: TRBD1
V: TRBV19

CDR3: CASSQEGGLHTQYF
DNA: TGCGCCAGCAGCCAAGAAGGGGGACTACATACGCAGTATTTT
J: TRBJ2-3
size: -
D: -
V: TRBV4-1

CDR3: CASSFRGTGGVKTNYGYTF
DNA: TGTGCCAGCAGCTTCCGCGGGACAGGGGGCGTTAAGACTAACTATGGCTACACCTTC
J: TRBJ1-2
size: -
D: TRBD1
V: TRBV11-2

CDR3: CASSAGTGLSYGYTF
DNA: TGTGCCAGCAGCGCCGGGACAGGCTTAAGTTATGGCTACACCTTC
J: TRBJ1-2
size: -
D: TRBD1
V: TRBV6-5

CDR3: CATSGGYNNQPQHF
DNA: TGTGCCACCAGCGGGGGATATAACAATCAGCCCCAGCATTTT
J: TRBJ1-5
size: -
D: -
V: TRBV15

CDR3: CASLGRASSNEQFF
DNA: TGTGCCAGCCTGGGACGGGCCTCTTCGAATGAGCAGTTCTTC
J: TRBJ2-1
size: -
D: -
V: TRBV7-8

CDR3: CASSSARGSTEAFF
DNA: TGTGCCAGCAGTTCTGCCCGGGGGTCGACTGAAGCTTTCTTT
J: TRBJ1-1
size: once
D: -
V: TRBV6-5

CDR3: CASSSLHRQAPYEQYF
DNA: TGTGCCAGCAGCTCCCTTCACCGGCAGGCCCCCTACGAGCAGTACTTC
J: TRBJ2-7
size: once
D: -
V: TRBV5-6

CDR3: CASSEWGTDTQYF
DNA: TGTGCCAGCAGTGAATGGGGCACAGATACGCAGTATTTT
J: TRBJ2-3
size: -
D: -
V: TRBV25-1

CDR3: CASSWEPDRVQPQHF
DNA: TGCGCCAGCAGCTGGGAACCTGACAGGGTTCAGCCCCAGCATTTT
J: TRBJ1-5
size: once
D: TRBD1
V: TRBV5-1

CDR3: CASSPWTGENTIYF
DNA: TGTGCCAGCAGCCCGTGGACAGGGGAAAACACCATATATTTT
J: TRBJ1-3
size: -
D: TRBD1
V: TRBV9

CDR3: CASRHGEGNEQFF
DNA: TGCGCCAGCAGACACGGGGAAGGTAATGAGCAGTTCTTC
J: TRBJ2-1
size: -
D: -
V: TRBV5-1

CDR3: CSTELAGGRHYNEQFF
DNA: TGCAGCACCGAACTAGCGGGAGGGCGGCACTACAATGAGCAGTTCTTC
J: TRBJ2-1
size: -
D: TRBD2
V: TRBV29-1

CDR3: CASSLAGGYEQYF
DNA: TGTGCCAGCAGCTTAGCGGGCGGGTACGAGCAGTACTTC
J: TRBJ2-7
size: -
D: -
V: TRBV7-6

CDR3: CAWSTLAGTGPIGEQFF
DNA: TGTGCCTGGAGCACCCTAGCGGGAACGGGCCCCATAGGTGAGCAGTTCTTC
J: TRBJ2-1
size: -
D: TRBD2
V: TRBV30

CDR3: CASRRIAGGLYNEQFF
DNA: TGTGCCAGCAGGCGTATAGCGGGGGGGCTCTACAATGAGCAGTTCTTC
J: TRBJ2-1
size: -
D: TRBD2
V: TRBV7-2

CDR3: CASSLGGELGQYF
DNA: TGTGCCAGCAGCCTGGGGGGGGAGCTCGGGCAGTACTTC
J: TRBJ2-7
size: -
D: TRBD2
V: TRBV6-5

CDR3: CASSSQGGSYQPQHF
DNA: TGTGCCAGCAGCTCACAGGGGGGGTCTTATCAGCCCCAGCATTTT
J: TRBJ1-5
size: -
D: TRBD1
V: TRBV5-6

CDR3: CATSREYSGQNYGYTF
DNA: TGTGCCACCAGCAGAGAGTACTCGGGACAGAACTATGGCTACACCTTC
J: TRBJ1-2
size: -
D: TRBD1
V: TRBV15

CDR3: CASSGPGRTSSYNEQFF
DNA: TGTGCCAGCAGTGGACCTGGTAGGACCAGCTCCTACAATGAGCAGTTCTTC
J: TRBJ2-1
size: -
D: -
V: TRBV6-1